A selection of T cell receptor beta chains follows, all from one sample in a study of OX40 agonist ivuxolimab in advanced cancers. Clones were read by immunoSEQ multiplex PCR, and TCRdb kept only the in-frame ones, dropping some. The sample shows just under 65,000 clones, about 89% of them seen only once. The sequencing used CD4+ or CD8+ T cells sorted from blood, collected in a trial of the OX40 agonist ivuxolimab. The receptor source for this set is an adult with an advanced solid tumor such as melanoma, head and neck, liver or kidney cancer. Both conserved end residues are part of each CDR3.

V	J	CDR3
TRBV7-6	TRBJ2-3	CASSITGLAGGPPDTQYF
TRBV29-1	TRBJ2-1	CSVGPTSGSYNEQFF
TRBV6-1	TRBJ2-5	CATRVAETQYF
TRBV9	TRBJ2-2	CASSVGGGGTGELFF
TRBV28	TRBJ1-2	CASSPHTSGRDGYTF
TRBV19	TRBJ2-5	CASSIRGVGDQETQYF
TRBV6-5	TRBJ2-5	CASIPWETQYF
TRBV5-1	TRBJ1-1	CASSLGRDRGQLNTEAFF
TRBV5-1	TRBJ2-7	CASSRSGTVYEQYF
TRBV7-3	TRBJ2-3	CASSMLAIDTQYF
TRBV10-3	TRBJ1-4	CAIRRATNEKLFF
TRBV7-2	TRBJ1-2	CASSFGSGFLYGYTF
TRBV28	TRBJ2-1	CASSLWGGEVRNEQFF
TRBV2	TRBJ1-1	CASTRDIALGTEAFF
TRBV6-6	TRBJ1-1	CASSYLGGGETEAFF
TRBV30	TRBJ1-1	CAWSVSGGSTEAFF
TRBV6-1	TRBJ1-2	CASSEGPLNPGGPGYGYTF
TRBV5-1	TRBJ2-2	CASSSTKTSGELFF
TRBV28	TRBJ1-1	CASTDPPGQGMNTEAFF
TRBV7-8	TRBJ1-5	CASSARFNSNQPQHF
TRBV5-1	TRBJ2-7	CASSFSGVIYEQYF
TRBV28	TRBJ2-7	CASSLQGATYEQYF
TRBV2	TRBJ2-3	CASDGRGSDTQYF